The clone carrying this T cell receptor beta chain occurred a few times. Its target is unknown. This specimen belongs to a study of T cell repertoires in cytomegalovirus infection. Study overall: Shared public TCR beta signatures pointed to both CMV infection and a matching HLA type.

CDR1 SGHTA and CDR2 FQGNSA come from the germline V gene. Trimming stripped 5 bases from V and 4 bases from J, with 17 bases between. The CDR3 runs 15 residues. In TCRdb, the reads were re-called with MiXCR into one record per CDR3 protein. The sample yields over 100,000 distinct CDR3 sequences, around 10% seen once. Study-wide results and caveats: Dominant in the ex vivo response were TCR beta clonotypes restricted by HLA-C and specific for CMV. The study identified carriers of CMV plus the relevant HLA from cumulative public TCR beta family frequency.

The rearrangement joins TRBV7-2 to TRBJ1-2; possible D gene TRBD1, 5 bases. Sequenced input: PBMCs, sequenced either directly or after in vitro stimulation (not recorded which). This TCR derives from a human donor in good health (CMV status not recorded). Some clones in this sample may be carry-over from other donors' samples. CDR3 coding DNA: TGTGCCAGCAGCCAAAATCTCGGGGGTGGCTATGGCTACACCTTC. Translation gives CASSQNLGGGYGYTF.